This T cell receptor beta chain appears in the sequencing data of a study of blood T cell repertoires in COVID-19. Authors' analysis steps: How many nucleated cells were present was estimated from reference gene primer amplification. The assay was immunoSEQ multiplex PCR, and TCRdb's table has in-frame clones only and misses some. V, J and clone size are taken as reported in that table, and D and trimming were inferred from the DNA itself. The table has about 210,000 clones, 80% to 85% seen once. V shed 4 bases and J 3 bases; nucleotides not matched to a gene: 11. Germline loops: CDR1 SGHRS, CDR2 YFSETQ. The CDR3 has 16 amino acids. Enrolment of Seattle patients took place during active infection, and they were followed longitudinally.

Sequencing input: peripheral blood. The sequence came from a woman of 80 years or more with COVID-19, enrolled during active disease. The chain links TRBV5-1 to TRBJ1-1; 8 nucleotides align to TRBD1. Here the CDR3 reads CASSPTGDGGHTEAFF. In DNA form, the CDR3 reads TGCGCCAGCAGCCCGACAGGGGATGGAGGTCACACTGAAGCTTTCTTT.